A single T cell receptor (beta chain) is shown here with its context. Its antigen is currently unknown. The assay was immunoSEQ multiplex PCR, and TCRdb's table has in-frame clones only and misses some. The table has over 110,000 clones, 92% seen once. These data belong to a study of T cell responses to AZD1222 COVID-19 vaccine. CDR3 size: 15 residues. Germline V gene sequence: CDR1 MDHEN, CDR2 SYDVKM. Deletions cut 5 bases from V and 4 bases from J, with 17 bases between. Notes on the study in general: Repertoire collection took place solely once the T cell response had peaked.

This chain links TRBV28 with TRBJ1-1; maybe TRBD1 (6 bases). The receptor was isolated from an adult who received the AZD1222 COVID-19 vaccine. Sample: peripheral blood, taken 28 days after the second AZD1222 dose. The DNA for the CDR3 is TGTGCCAGCAGTCTCGGACAGTTCGGTAGCACTGAAGCTTTCTTT. This encodes CASSLGQFGSTEAFF.